The present T cell receptor (beta chain) was sequenced within a study of T cell repertoires in cytomegalovirus infection (dated 2019 in TCRdb). A note on the overall study: Donor HLA type was relevant to the analysis, as public TCR beta signatures indicated carriage of CMV infection together with the matching HLA type.

TCRdb lists the instrument as Illumina HiSeq 1500. TCRdb ran its own pipeline on the public reads, namely fastp trimming at Q25 and MiXCR clone calling, and kept in-frame beta chains. Identical CDR3 proteins give one entry, which carries the most common genes and DNA. The sample has about 260,000 distinct CDR3 sequences on record, around 9% of them singletons. About 15% of the sample is taken by the ten largest. In its sample, this clonotype was seen a few times. Its antigen remains unidentified. Within one base of it there is no much larger clone, and no base qualities were kept. General conclusions and limits of the study: Carriers of CMV infection plus the relevant HLA type were discriminated by the cumulative frequency of public TCR beta family members in the study cohort and in an independent roughly 340-donor cohort. In the ex vivo response, HLA-C-restricted CMV-specific TCR beta clonotypes were dominant, and in two of eight donors the single most frequent clonotype came from this HLA-C-restricted group.

This sequence originates from a human donor in good health (CMV status not recorded). Some clones in this sample may be carry-over from other donors' samples. Source material: PBMCs.

The CDR3 has the sequence CASSLERGGTEAFF. The DNA sequence is TGTGCCAGCAGCTTAGAAAGGGGGGGAACTGAAGCTTTCTTT. The sequence links TRBV7-9 to TRBJ1-1, with a tentative D gene TRBD1 over 6 matching bases. Its CDR3 holds 14 amino acids, cysteine through phenylalanine. Of the read, only the CDR3 DNA is kept; its 42 bases are in frame from base 1. The junction carries 11 bases between V and J, which are trimmed by 1 base and 5 bases respectively. For CDR1 and CDR2, the germline V gene (reference sequence) lists SEHNR and FQNEAQ.